This T cell receptor (beta chain) was captured by sequencing in a study of blood T cell repertoires in COVID-19. Across the whole study: COVID-19 samples from acute and convalescent phases originated in the United States, Italy and Spain.

The CDR3 runs to 18 residues. Unmatched junction bases numbered 9, after V lost 1 base and J lost 4 bases. The germline gives CDR1 MGHRA, CDR2 YSYEKL. Sequencing was performed with immunoSEQ multiplex PCR; in TCRdb, only in-frame clones are kept and a portion is missing. This repertoire shows 70,000 to 95,000 clones, around four fifths found once; its top ten account for more than 15%. This TCR derives from a man aged 80 or over with active or convalescent COVID-19. This chain uses TRBV4-1 with TRBJ2-1, with 11 bases fitting TRBD2. Material for sequencing was peripheral blood. DNA for the CDR3: TGCGCCAGCAGCCAAGTCGTAACTAGCGGGAGAGAGTACAATGAGCAGTTCTTC. It encodes CASSQVVTSGREYNEQFF.